This T cell receptor beta chain emerged from a study of T cell repertoires in cytomegalovirus infection. There are a few counts of this clonotype. Its antigen is unknown. The CDR3 consists of 10 residues. V dropped 8 bases and J dropped 8 bases, with 8 bases sitting between them. Germline loops: CDR1 LNHDA, CDR2 SQIVND (reference sequence). TCRdb itself ran the reads through MiXCR, one entry per CDR3 protein. This table holds under 50,000 distinct CDR3 sequences, approximately 22% found once. Specimen: PBMCs, sequenced either directly or after in vitro stimulation (not recorded which). This receptor was obtained from a human donor in good health (CMV status not recorded). Some clones in this sample may be carry-over from other donors' samples. The chain joins TRBV19 to TRBJ2-3; D gene ambiguous. The chain's CDR3 is CASGSVTQYF. The CDR3 nucleotides read TGTGCCAGTGGCTCCGTTACGCAGTATTTT.